The entry that follows covers one T cell receptor (beta chain) sequence. A junction end diverges from the germline sequence, so it may reflect a read error. The data originate from a study of blood T cell repertoires in COVID-19. Looking at the study overall: Sites in the United States, Italy and Spain provided acute and convalescent COVID-19 samples.

This CDR3 has 13 amino acids. Germline CDR1 reads SSHAT; CDR2 reads FNYEAQ (reference sequence). Generated by immunoSEQ multiplex PCR, the TCRdb table keeps only in-frame clones and is missing some. This table holds around 100,000 clones, about 85% found once. The chain joins TRBV7-7 to TRBJ1-1; no reliable D call. Sequencing was carried out using peripheral blood. The receptor comes from a human donor in a cohort sampled during active COVID-19. The CDR3 is CASSSQMNTEAFF. CDR3 bases: TGTGCTAGCAGCTCTCAGATGAACACTGAAGCTTTCTTT.